These T cell receptor beta chains were read from a single sample in a study of OX40 agonist ivuxolimab in advanced cancers. This table comes from immunoSEQ multiplex PCR, and its TCRdb copy is limited to in-frame clones, with some not included. The sample has about 67,000 clones, 80% to 90% seen once. Sample: CD4+ or CD8+ T cells sorted from blood, taken in a trial of the OX40 agonist ivuxolimab. The source of these receptors is an adult with an advanced solid tumor such as melanoma, head and neck, liver or kidney cancer. The CDR3 runs from the conserved cysteine through the conserved F or W. Each record gives: J gene, D gene, clone size, V gene, CDR3 DNA, CDR3 protein. D genes are given only for firm matches. Clone size is not always given. Where it is, it says once, few, many or a class for expanded clones.

TRBJ1-5 | NA | once | TRBV6-1 | TGTGCCAGCAGTGAGGTAGGGGGGGCAGGGCAGCCCCAGCATTTT | CASSEVGGAGQPQHF
TRBJ2-5 | TRBD1 | few | TRBV5-3 | TGTGCCAGCTACAGGGGAGAGACCCAGTACTTC | CASYRGETQYF
TRBJ2-7 | TRBD2 | NA | TRBV4-1 | TGCGCCAGCAGCCAAGTGTCCGGGGGGGCCCACTACGAGCAGTACTTC | CASSQVSGGAHYEQYF
TRBJ2-7 | TRBD1 | NA | TRBV18 | TGTGCCAGCTCAAAAGGTTCGGGACAGGGTTCCTACGAGCAGTACTTC | CASSKGSGQGSYEQYF
TRBJ1-1 | TRBD1 | few | TRBV28 | TGTGCCAGCGCCGGAACCAGGGGGCGCACTGAAGCTTTCTTT | CASAGTRGRTEAFF
TRBJ1-5 | NA | NA | TRBV7-2 | TGTGCCAGCAGCTTCTATGGCAATAGCAATCAGCCCCAGCATTTT | CASSFYGNSNQPQHF
TRBJ2-7 | TRBD2 | NA | TRBV5-1 | TGCGCCAGCAGCTCCAGCGGGGGCGGGGGGCAGTACTTC | CASSSSGGGGQYF
TRBJ1-5 | TRBD1 | NA | TRBV6-5 | TGTGCCAGCAGTTCGACAGGGGACGGCAATCAGCCCCAGCATTTT | CASSSTGDGNQPQHF
TRBJ1-6 | TRBD1 | NA | TRBV6-5 | TGTGCCAGCAGTCGACAGGGAAATTCACCCCTCCACTTT | CASSRQGNSPLHF
TRBJ2-5 | NA | once | TRBV7-9 | TGTGCCAGCAGCCTCGGGACGGGTGGGGAGACCCAGTACTTC | CASSLGTGGETQYF
TRBJ2-3 | TRBD2 | once | TRBV9 | TGTGCCAGCAGCGTAGAGGGGCTAGCGGGTCATACAGATACGCAGTATTTT | CASSVEGLAGHTDTQYF
TRBJ1-3 | NA | NA | TRBV7-8 | TGTGCCAGCAGCGTATCGGCACAGGGTTGGGGAAACACCATATATTTT | CASSVSAQGWGNTIYF
TRBJ2-2 | NA | few | TRBV7-6 | TGTGCCAGCAGTCAAAGCACCGGGGAGCTGTTTTTT | CASSQSTGELFF
TRBJ1-5 | TRBD1 | NA | TRBV28 | TGTGCCAGTCATACAGGGGGCCGCAATCAGCCCCAGCATTTT | CASHTGGRNQPQHF
TRBJ1-1 | NA | NA | TRBV6-1 | TGTGCCAGCAGTGAAAGCTTACTGAACACTGAAGCTTTCTTT | CASSESLLNTEAFF
TRBJ1-3 | NA | NA | TRBV30 | TGTGCCTGGAGTTCCGGGACCGCTGGAAACACCATATATTTT | CAWSSGTAGNTIYF
TRBJ2-3 | TRBD2 | NA | TRBV28 | TGTGCCAGCAGAAATCCCCCTAGCGGACTCCGGGGAGATACGCAGTATTTT | CASRNPPSGLRGDTQYF
TRBJ2-1 | NA | NA | TRBV19 | TGTGCCAGTAGTATGGCGGCCAGGGGTTCCTACAATGAGCAGTTCTTC | CASSMAARGSYNEQFF
TRBJ2-7 | NA | once | TRBV15 | TGTGCCACCAGCAGGGGGGCCGGGACACCGAGCTCCTACGAGCAGTACTTC | CATSRGAGTPSSYEQYF
TRBJ1-4 | NA | NA | TRBV4-2 | TGTGCCAGCAGCCAAGAGGGGGTCGCGGAAAAACTGTTTTTT | CASSQEGVAEKLFF
TRBJ2-7 | NA | NA | TRBV6-6 | TGTGCCAGCAGTTACTCACCTAGTAGCCCCACCTACGAGCAGTACTTC | CASSYSPSSPTYEQYF
TRBJ1-6 | NA | NA | TRBV5-1 | TGCGCCAGCAGCTTGACGAGCTCCTATAATTCACCCCTCCACTTT | CASSLTSSYNSPLHF
TRBJ1-1 | NA | NA | TRBV5-5 | TGTGCCAGCAGCTGGGACCCCGTTATGCCGAACACTGAAGCTTTCTTT | CASSWDPVMPNTEAFF
TRBJ1-2 | TRBD1 | NA | TRBV29-1 | TGCAGCGTTGAAGACGTCAGGACAGGGGGAAGTAATGGCTACACCTTC | CSVEDVRTGGSNGYTF
TRBJ2-2 | NA | NA | TRBV7-3 | TGTGCCAGCAGCTCGGCCAGCTTCACCGGGGAGCTGTTTTTT | CASSSASFTGELFF
TRBJ2-1 | NA | NA | TRBV18 | TGTGCCAGCTCACGGCGGGGTCCCTACAATGAGCAGTTCTTC | CASSRRGPYNEQFF
TRBJ2-3 | NA | NA | TRBV25-1 | TGTGCCAGCAGCCGCCCCCAGCCAGATACGCAGTATTTT | CASSRPQPDTQYF
TRBJ2-1 | NA | NA | TRBV5-6 | TGTGCCAGCAGCTTCGGTAGGAATGAGCAGTTCTTC | CASSFGRNEQFF
TRBJ2-1 | NA | NA | TRBV9 | TGTGCCAGCAGCGTACGAGGGGGAGGCTACATTGAGCAGTTCTTC | CASSVRGGGYIEQFF
TRBJ2-1 | TRBD2 | NA | TRBV5-1 | TGCGCCAGCAGCCTCACTAGCGGGAGCGGCCACAATGAGCAGTTCTTC | CASSLTSGSGHNEQFF
TRBJ2-1 | NA | NA | TRBV28 | TGTGCCAGCAGTTTTGGCGGAGCCTCCTACAATGAGCAGTTCTTC | CASSFGGASYNEQFF
TRBJ2-3 | NA | NA | TRBV29-1 | TGCAGCGTTGAAGACAGGGCTACAGATACGCAGTATTTT | CSVEDRATDTQYF
TRBJ2-5 | TRBD2 | NA | TRBV18 | TGTGCCAGCTCCCGGACTAGCGGGAGCCCCCAAGAGACCCAGTACTTC | CASSRTSGSPQETQYF
TRBJ1-1 | NA | NA | TRBV5-4 | TGTGCCAGCAGCTTGGAAGTGAACACTGAAGCTTTCTTT | CASSLEVNTEAFF
TRBJ2-2 | TRBD2 | few | TRBV9 | TGTGCCAGCAGCTCTAGCGGGCCCGGGACCGGGGAGCTGTTTTTT | CASSSSGPGTGELFF
TRBJ2-7 | TRBD1 | NA | TRBV10-3 | TGTGCCACCCACCCCGCTTCCGGGACAGCCTCCTACGAGCAGTACTTC | CATHPASGTASYEQYF
TRBJ2-3 | NA | medium-sized | TRBV7-2 | TGTGCCAGCAGCTTCAAACAAGATACGCAGTATTTT | CASSFKQDTQYF
TRBJ2-7 | TRBD1 | NA | TRBV18 | TGTGCCAGCTCTCGGGGAGGGACAGGGTCCTACGAGCAGTACTTC | CASSRGGTGSYEQYF
TRBJ2-5 | NA | NA | TRBV7-2 | TGTGCCAGCAGCTCCTTCCAAGAGACCCAGTACTTC | CASSSFQETQYF
TRBJ2-2 | NA | NA | TRBV27 | TGTGCCAGCAGTTTCCGGGGACACACCGGGGAGCTGTTTTTT | CASSFRGHTGELFF
TRBJ2-5 | TRBD2 | NA | TRBV10-3 | TGTGCCATCAGTGGCGGCGGGAGGCCAGAGACCCAGTACTTC | CAISGGGRPETQYF
TRBJ2-1 | TRBD1 | NA | TRBV5-1 | TGCGCCAGCAGCCGTACGGGACAGGGGGCAAGTGAGCAGTTCTTC | CASSRTGQGASEQFF
TRBJ1-4 | TRBD1 | NA | TRBV30 | TGTGCCTGGAGCCGGGGGACAGGGGACCTTAATGAAAAACTGTTTTTT | CAWSRGTGDLNEKLFF
TRBJ1-4 | TRBD1 | NA | TRBV10-3 | TGTGCCATCAGTGACACAGGGGAGGGAAAACTGTTTTTT | CAISDTGEGKLFF
TRBJ2-1 | TRBD1 | NA | TRBV2 | TGTGCCAGCAGTGAAGGGGAAACCGGGACAGGGCGGTTCTTC | CASSEGETGTGRFF
TRBJ2-7 | TRBD1 | NA | TRBV28 | TGTGCCAGCAGTGAAGACAGGGGGCGCCGGAACGAGCAGTACTTC | CASSEDRGRRNEQYF
TRBJ1-5 | TRBD1 | once | TRBV2 | TGTGCCAGCAGTGGCAGGACAGGGGACCCAAATCAGCCCCAGCATTTT | CASSGRTGDPNQPQHF
TRBJ2-3 | NA | NA | TRBV19 | TGTGCCAGTAGTGGAGGACCCACAGATACGCAGTATTTT | CASSGGPTDTQYF
TRBJ2-3 | NA | NA | TRBV4-2 | TGTGCCAGCAGCCAAGCGCCTCCAGATACGCAGTATTTT | CASSQAPPDTQYF
TRBJ2-3 | NA | NA | TRBV30 | TGTGCCTGGATCCCTCGCCGAGACAGCTCCACAGATACGCAGTATTTT | CAWIPRRDSSTDTQYF
TRBJ2-7 | TRBD1 | NA | TRBV4-2 | TGTGCCAGCAGCCAAGATGGTGGACAGGGTGGCGAGCAGTACTTC | CASSQDGGQGGEQYF
TRBJ2-7 | TRBD1 | NA | TRBV11-1 | TGTGCCAGCAGCGCCCTCGACAGGGGCAATTCGTACGAGCAGTACTTC | CASSALDRGNSYEQYF
TRBJ2-6 | NA | NA | TRBV11-3 | TGTGCCAGCAGCTTAGGACGGGTTTTGGTTTTC | CASSLGRVLVF
TRBJ2-7 | TRBD2 | NA | TRBV7-2 | TGTGCCAGCAGCTCTTGGACTAGTAGCGCCTACGAGCAGTACTTC | CASSSWTSSAYEQYF
TRBJ2-7 | TRBD2 | NA | TRBV6-1 | TGTGCCAGCAGTGAAGGACTAGCGGGGAACGAGCAGTACTTC | CASSEGLAGNEQYF
TRBJ1-2 | TRBD1 | NA | TRBV7-3 | TGTGCCAGCAGTCCGGACAGGGGGCATGGCTACACCTTC | CASSPDRGHGYTF
TRBJ2-3 | NA | NA | TRBV7-3 | TGTGCCAGCAGCCCCCGGGACTTCACAGATACGCAGTATTTT | CASSPRDFTDTQYF
TRBJ1-2 | TRBD1 | NA | TRBV10-3 | TGTGCCATCAGTGAGTTTCTACAGGGGGTTGGCTACACCTTC | CAISEFLQGVGYTF
TRBJ1-4 | NA | NA | TRBV9 | TGTGCCAGCAGCGTTGCCCCTCGGGATGAAAAACTGTTTTTT | CASSVAPRDEKLFF